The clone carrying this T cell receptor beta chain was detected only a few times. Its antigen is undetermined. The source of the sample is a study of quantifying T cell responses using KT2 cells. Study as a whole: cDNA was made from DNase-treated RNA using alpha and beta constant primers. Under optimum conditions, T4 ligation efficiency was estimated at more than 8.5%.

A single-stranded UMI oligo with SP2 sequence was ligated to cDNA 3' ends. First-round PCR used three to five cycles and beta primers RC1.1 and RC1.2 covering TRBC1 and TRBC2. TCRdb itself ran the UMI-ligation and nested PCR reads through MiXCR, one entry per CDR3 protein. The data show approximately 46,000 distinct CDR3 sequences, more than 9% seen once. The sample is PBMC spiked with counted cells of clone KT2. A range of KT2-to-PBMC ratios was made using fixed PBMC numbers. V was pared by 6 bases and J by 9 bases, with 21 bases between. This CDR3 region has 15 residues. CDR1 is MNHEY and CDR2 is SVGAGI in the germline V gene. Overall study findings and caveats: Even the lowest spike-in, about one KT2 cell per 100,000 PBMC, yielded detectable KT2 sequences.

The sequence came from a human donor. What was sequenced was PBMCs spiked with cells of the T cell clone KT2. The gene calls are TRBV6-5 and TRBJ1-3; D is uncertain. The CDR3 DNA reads TGTGCCAGCAGCTCCACCCGAAAGCGAACCGGCACCATATATTTT. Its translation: CASSSTRKRTGTIYF.